This T cell receptor (beta chain) was captured by sequencing in a study of shared clonotypes between healthy human individuals. CDR3 length: 14 residues. Clones were sequenced by immunoSEQ multiplex PCR, and TCRdb holds only the in-frame ones, with some missing. The data contain a few million clones, roughly 93% of them singletons. The TCR comes from a young man in good health. Some clones in this sample may be carry-over from other donors' samples. The source material was naive CD4+ T cells from PBMCs. Described subset: CD45RA+ positively selected. The chain carries TRBV21-1 and TRBJ2-2; the table's D call, TRBD1, has no DNA check behind it. TRBV21-1 is given as a pseudogene. CDR3 sequence: CASSTRGRTGELFF. The DNA of the CDR3 is TGTGCCAGCAGCACCAGGGGTAGGACCGGGGAGCTGTTTTTT.